This entry concerns a single T cell receptor beta chain. Its antigen remains unknown. Patients were excluded because of uncontrolled infection, other autoimmune disease, pregnancy or lactation. This entry comes from a study of T cells in Graves' hyperthyroidism and ophthalmopathy. Study as a whole: Peripheral blood was secured at the point of initial diagnosis, before any treatment. Study-wide points: It was a median about seven months before onset that the model predicted ophthalmopathy.

The source material, RNA transcripts, was used to amplify TCR beta CDR3 regions. Primed by the HTBI set, a first-round RT-PCR was run on the TCR CDR3. Each CDR3 protein gets one entry after TCRdb re-called the multiplex PCR reads with MiXCR. Of about half a million distinct CDR3 sequences listed, roughly 15% are singletons. The V segment lost 3 bases and the J segment 9 bases; nucleotides outside the gene matches: 14. There are 16 residues in the CDR3. Germline values: CDR1 MDHEN, CDR2 SYDVKM. The TCR sequence derives from a woman aged 25-40 years with Graves' ophthalmopathy. Sequenced sample: blood. The rearrangement joins TRBV28 to TRBJ2-7; 10 nucleotides match TRBD2. The CDR3 nucleotides read TGTGCCAGCAGTTTGGGTCGGCTAGCGGGAGACCTGGTGCAGTACTTC. It specifies CASSLGRLAGDLVQYF.